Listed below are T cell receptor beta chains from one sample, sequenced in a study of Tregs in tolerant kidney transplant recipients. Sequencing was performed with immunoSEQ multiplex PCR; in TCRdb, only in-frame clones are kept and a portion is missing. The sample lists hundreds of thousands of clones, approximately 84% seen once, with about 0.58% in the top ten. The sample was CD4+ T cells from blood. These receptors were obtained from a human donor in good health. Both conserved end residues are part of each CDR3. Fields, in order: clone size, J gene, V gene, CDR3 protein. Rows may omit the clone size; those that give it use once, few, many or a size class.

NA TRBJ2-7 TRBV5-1 CASSKGLITYEQYF
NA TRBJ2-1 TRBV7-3 CASSLTHRVNEQFF
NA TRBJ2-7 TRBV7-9 CASSFRRSPSYEQYF
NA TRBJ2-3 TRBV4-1 CASSQARVWDTQYF
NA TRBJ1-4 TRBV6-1 CASGSRGSGEKLFF
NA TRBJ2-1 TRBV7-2 CASSIPSWWQFF
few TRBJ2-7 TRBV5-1 CASSQGDSYEQYF
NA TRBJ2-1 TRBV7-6 CASSPTGFDEQFF
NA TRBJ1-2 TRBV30 CAWIQGVNGYTF
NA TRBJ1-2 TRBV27 CASSQSSVFNYGYTF
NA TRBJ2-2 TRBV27 CASSTPGRARSGELFF
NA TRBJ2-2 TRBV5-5 CASSGSGRVSGELFF
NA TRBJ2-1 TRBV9 CASSVGTSGRLLSMGNEQFF
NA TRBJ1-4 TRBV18 CASSPGVGEKLFF
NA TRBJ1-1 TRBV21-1 CASVLGQGIQEENTEAFF
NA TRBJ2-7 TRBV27 CASSRLLLAGGDGNEQYF
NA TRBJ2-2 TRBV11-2 CASSLAGLAGDPTGELFF
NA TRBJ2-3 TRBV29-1 CSGTSTGADTQYF
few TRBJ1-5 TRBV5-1 CASSSGPRGGRDQPQHF
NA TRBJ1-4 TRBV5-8 CASSLGSGLDEKLFF
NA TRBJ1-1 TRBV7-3 CASSAGSLEAEAFF
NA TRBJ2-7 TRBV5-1 CASSSTDGPHEQYF
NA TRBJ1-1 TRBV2 CASSPLYGDRDAFF
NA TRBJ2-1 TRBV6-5 CASSYDRGGNNEQFF
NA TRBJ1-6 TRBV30 CAWSLEGGRSPLHF
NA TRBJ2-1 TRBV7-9 CASSSGQFSYNEQFF
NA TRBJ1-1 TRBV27 CASSNEAFF
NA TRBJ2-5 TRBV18 CASSPGRQETQYF
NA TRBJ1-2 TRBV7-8 CASSLQQHYGYTF
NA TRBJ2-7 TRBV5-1 CASSLNRQGPHEQYF
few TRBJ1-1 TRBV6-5 CASSYSIPGVTEAFF
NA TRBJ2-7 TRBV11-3 CASSSFSSGAYEQYF
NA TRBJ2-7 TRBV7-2 CASSQGVAGPYEQYF
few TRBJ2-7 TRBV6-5 CASRKGNEQYF
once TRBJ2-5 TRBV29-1 CSVVAGGWGETQYF
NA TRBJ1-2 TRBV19 CASRRQGAGYGYTF
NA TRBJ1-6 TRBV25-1 CASSDRGKDNSPLHF
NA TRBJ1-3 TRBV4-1 CASSQDARGLGNTIYF
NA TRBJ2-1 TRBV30 CAWSVSLAGEQFF
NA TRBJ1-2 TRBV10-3 CATKTSRTPNYGYTF
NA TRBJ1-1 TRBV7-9 CASSLVSALNTEAFF
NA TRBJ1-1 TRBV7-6 CASSPRQGLSEAFF
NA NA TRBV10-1 CASSVGANYEQYF
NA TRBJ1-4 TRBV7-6 CASSLAPTGGNEKLFF
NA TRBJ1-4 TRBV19 CASRTGANEKLFF